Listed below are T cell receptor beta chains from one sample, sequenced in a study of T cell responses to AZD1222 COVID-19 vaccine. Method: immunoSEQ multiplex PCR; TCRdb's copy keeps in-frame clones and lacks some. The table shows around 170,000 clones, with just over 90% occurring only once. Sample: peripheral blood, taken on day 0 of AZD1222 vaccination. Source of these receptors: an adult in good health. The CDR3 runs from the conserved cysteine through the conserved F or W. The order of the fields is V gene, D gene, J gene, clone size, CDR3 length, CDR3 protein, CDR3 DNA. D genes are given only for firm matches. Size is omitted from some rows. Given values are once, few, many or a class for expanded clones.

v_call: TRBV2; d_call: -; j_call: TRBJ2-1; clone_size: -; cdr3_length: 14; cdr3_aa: CALNGASSYNEQFF; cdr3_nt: TGTGCCCTAAACGGTGCTTCGTCCTACAATGAGCAGTTCTTC
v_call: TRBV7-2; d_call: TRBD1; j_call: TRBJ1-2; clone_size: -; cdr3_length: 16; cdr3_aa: CASSPPRGTAYYGYTF; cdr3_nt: TGTGCCAGCAGCCCCCCCCGAGGGACAGCTTACTATGGCTACACCTTC
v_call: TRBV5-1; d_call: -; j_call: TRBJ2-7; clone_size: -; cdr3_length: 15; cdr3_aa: CASSLSPGTSYEQYF; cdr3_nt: TGCGCCAGCAGCTTGTCCCCAGGGACCTCCTACGAGCAGTACTTC
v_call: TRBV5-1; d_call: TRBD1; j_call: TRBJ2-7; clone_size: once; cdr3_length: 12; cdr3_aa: CASSVDRGEQYF; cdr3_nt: TGCGCCAGCAGCGTAGACAGGGGCGAGCAGTACTTC
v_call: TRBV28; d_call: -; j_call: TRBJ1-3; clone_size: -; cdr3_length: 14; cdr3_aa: CASSLPGEGDTIYF; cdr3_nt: TGTGCCAGCAGTCTCCCAGGAGAGGGCGACACCATATATTTT
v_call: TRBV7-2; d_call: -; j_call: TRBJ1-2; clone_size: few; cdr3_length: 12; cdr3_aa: CASSTTDRRYTF; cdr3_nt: TGTGCCAGCAGCACGACGGACAGAAGATACACCTTC
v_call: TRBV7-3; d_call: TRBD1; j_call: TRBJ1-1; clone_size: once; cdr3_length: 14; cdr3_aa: CASSSNRGSTEAFF; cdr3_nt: TGTGCCAGCAGCTCCAACAGGGGGTCCACTGAAGCTTTCTTT
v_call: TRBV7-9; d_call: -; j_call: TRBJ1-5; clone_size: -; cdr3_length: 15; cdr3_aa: CASSLDGGTNQPQHF; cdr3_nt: TGTGCCAGCAGCTTAGATGGGGGTACCAATCAGCCCCAGCATTTT
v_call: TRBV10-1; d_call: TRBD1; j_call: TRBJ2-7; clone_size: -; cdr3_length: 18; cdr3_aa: CASRRAINRDRGPYEQYF; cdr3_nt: TGCGCCAGCAGGAGAGCGATTAACCGGGACAGGGGACCCTACGAGCAGTACTTC
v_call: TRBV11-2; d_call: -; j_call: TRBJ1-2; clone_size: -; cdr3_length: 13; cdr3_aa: CASSPDRPYGYTF; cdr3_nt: TGTGCCAGCAGCCCCGACAGGCCCTATGGCTACACCTTC
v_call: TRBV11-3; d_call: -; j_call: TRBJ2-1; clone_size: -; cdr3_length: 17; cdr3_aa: CASSPSYPQSSYNEQFF; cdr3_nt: TGTGCCAGCAGCCCCTCCTATCCCCAGAGCTCCTACAATGAGCAGTTCTTC
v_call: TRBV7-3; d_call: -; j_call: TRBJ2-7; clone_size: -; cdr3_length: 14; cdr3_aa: CASSLTAGTYEQYF; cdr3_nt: TGTGCCAGCAGCTTAACCGCAGGAACCTACGAGCAGTACTTC
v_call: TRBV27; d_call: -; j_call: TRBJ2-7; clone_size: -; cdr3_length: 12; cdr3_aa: CASSLGGYEQYF; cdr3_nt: TGTGCCAGCAGTTTAGGGGGCTACGAGCAGTACTTC
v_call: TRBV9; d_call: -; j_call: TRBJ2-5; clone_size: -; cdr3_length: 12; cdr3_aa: CASSVGEETQYF; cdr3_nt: TGTGCCAGCAGCGTAGGAGAAGAGACCCAGTACTTC
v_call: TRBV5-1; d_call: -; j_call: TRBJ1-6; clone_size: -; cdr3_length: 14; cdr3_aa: CASSLARDNSPLHF; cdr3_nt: TGCGCCAGCAGCTTGGCCCGGGACAATTCACCCCTCCACTTT
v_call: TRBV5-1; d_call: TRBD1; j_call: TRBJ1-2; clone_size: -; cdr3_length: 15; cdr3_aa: CASSWGDREGYGYTF; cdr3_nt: TGCGCCAGCAGCTGGGGGGACAGGGAGGGATATGGCTACACCTTC
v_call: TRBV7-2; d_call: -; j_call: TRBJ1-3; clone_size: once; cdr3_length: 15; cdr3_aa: CASSLGKGTGNTIYF; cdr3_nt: TGTGCCAGCAGCTTAGGCAAGGGCACTGGAAACACCATATATTTT
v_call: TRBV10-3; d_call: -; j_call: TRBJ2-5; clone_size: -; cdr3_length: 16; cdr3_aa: CAISENPRRAQETQYF; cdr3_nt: TGTGCCATCAGTGAAAATCCCCGGCGGGCCCAAGAGACCCAGTACTTC
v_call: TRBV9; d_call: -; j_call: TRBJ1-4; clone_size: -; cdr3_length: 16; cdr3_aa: CASSVEQGSTNEKLFF; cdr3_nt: TGTGCCAGCAGCGTAGAGCAGGGGTCGACTAATGAAAAACTGTTTTTT
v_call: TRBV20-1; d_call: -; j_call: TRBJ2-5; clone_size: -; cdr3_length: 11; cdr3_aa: CSARTGETQYF; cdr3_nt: TGCAGTGCTAGGACGGGAGAGACCCAGTACTTC
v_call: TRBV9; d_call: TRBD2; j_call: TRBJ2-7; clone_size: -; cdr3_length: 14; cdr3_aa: CASTPGGASREQYF; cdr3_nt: TGTGCCAGCACCCCGGGGGGGGCCTCTCGCGAGCAGTACTTC
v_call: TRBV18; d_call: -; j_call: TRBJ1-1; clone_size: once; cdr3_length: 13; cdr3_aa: CASSHATNTEAFF; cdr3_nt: TGTGCCAGCTCACACGCTACCAACACTGAAGCTTTCTTT
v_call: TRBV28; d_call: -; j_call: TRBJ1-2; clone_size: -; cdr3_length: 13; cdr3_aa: CASSLTQGTGYTF; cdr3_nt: TGTGCCAGCAGTTTGACACAGGGCACTGGCTACACCTTC
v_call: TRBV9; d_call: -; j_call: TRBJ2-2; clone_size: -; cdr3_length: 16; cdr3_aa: CASSLTAPANTGELFF; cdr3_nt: TGTGCCAGCAGCTTAACCGCACCGGCGAACACCGGGGAGCTGTTTTTT
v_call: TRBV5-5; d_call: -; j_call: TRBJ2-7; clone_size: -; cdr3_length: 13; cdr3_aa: CASSLGIGYEQYF; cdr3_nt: TGTGCCAGCAGCCTGGGTATAGGGTACGAGCAGTACTTC
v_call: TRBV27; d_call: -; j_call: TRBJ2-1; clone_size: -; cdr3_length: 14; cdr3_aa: CASSLVPRGNEQFF; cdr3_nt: TGTGCCAGCAGTCTAGTCCCCCGGGGTAATGAGCAGTTCTTC
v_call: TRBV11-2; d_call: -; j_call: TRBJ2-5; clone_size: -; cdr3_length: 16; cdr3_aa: CASSLAGRARPETQYF; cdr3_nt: TGTGCCAGCAGCTTAGCGGGTAGAGCCCGACCGGAGACCCAGTACTTC
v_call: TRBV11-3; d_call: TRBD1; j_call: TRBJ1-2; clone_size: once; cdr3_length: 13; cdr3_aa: CASSSTGTYGYTF; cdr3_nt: TGTGCCAGCAGCTCGACAGGGACCTATGGCTACACCTTC
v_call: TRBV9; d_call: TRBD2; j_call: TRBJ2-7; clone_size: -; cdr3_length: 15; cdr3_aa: CASSVDDSGGYEQYF; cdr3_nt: TGTGCCAGCAGCGTAGATGATAGCGGGGGGTACGAGCAGTACTTC
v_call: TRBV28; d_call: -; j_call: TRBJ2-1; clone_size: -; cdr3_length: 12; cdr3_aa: CASSSTRNEQFF; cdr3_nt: TGTGCCAGCAGCTCAACCCGCAATGAGCAGTTCTTC
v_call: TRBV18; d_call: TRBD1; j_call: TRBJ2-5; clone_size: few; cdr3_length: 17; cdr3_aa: CASSPGTGLSLEETQYF; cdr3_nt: TGTGCCAGCTCACCCGGGACAGGGCTTTCGCTAGAAGAGACCCAGTACTTC
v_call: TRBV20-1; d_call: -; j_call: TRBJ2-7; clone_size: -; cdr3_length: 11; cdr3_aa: CSGGDNYEQYF; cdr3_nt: TGCAGTGGTGGGGACAACTACGAGCAGTACTTC
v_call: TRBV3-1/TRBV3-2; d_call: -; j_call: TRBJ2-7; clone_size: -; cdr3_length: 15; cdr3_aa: CASSQDLVQGHEQYF; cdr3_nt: TGTGCCAGCAGCCAAGATCTTGTGCAGGGCCACGAGCAGTACTTC
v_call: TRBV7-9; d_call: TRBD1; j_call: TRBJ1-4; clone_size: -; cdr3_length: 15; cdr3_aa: CASSLSDRGSEKLFF; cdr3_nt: TGTGCCAGCAGCTTATCGGACAGGGGTAGCGAAAAACTGTTTTTT
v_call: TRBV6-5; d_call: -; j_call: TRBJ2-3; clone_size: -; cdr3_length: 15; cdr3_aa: CASSYSEGRWDTQYF; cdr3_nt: TGTGCCAGCAGTTACTCGGAGGGCCGGTGGGATACGCAGTATTTT
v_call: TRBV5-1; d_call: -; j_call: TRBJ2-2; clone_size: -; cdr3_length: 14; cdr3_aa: CASSSGHPEGELFF; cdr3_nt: TGCGCCAGCAGCTCGGGACACCCTGAAGGGGAGCTGTTTTTT
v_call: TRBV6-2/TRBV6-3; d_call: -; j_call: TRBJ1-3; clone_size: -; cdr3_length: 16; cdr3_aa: CASSYISAGAGNTIYF; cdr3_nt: TGTGCCAGCAGTTACATTTCGGCCGGGGCTGGAAACACCATATATTTT
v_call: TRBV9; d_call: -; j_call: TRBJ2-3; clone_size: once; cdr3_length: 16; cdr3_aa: CASSVVGGGAPDTQYF; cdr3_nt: TGTGCCAGCAGCGTAGTCGGTGGGGGGGCTCCAGATACGCAGTATTTT